This T cell receptor (beta chain) was observed in a study of blood T cell repertoires in COVID-19. Study context: The study drew acute and convalescent COVID-19 samples from the United States, Italy and Spain. Nucleic acid was either cDNA or gDNA, and it came from T cells, B-cell-depleted T cells, or PBMCs.

V lost 5 bases to trimming and J lost 7 bases, with 11 bases between them. CDR1 and CDR2 (germline): MDHEN, SYDVKM. This CDR3 is 12 amino acids long. Per the authors' pipeline: Nucleated cell number was recorded as an estimate derived from reference gene primer amplification. TCRdb's copy holds only in-frame clones and misses some; the assay was immunoSEQ multiplex PCR. Clonal size and the V and J genes are those of that table, whereas D and trimming came from the DNA. This sample has over 130,000 clones; 65% to 85% occur once, and the top ten carry around 8%. The chain is built from TRBV28 and TRBJ1-2; tentatively, D is TRBD1 (5 bases). The sequencing input was peripheral blood. This clonotype originated in a human donor in a cohort sampled during active COVID-19. CDR3 sequence (DNA): TGTGCCAGCAGTCTCGGGGGAGGTGGCTACACCTTC. This gives the protein CASSLGGGGYTF.